The 26 T cell receptor beta chains in this list originate from one sample, sequenced in a study of control samples from healthy donors and cancer patients. Sequenced by immunoSEQ multiplex PCR; TCRdb stores in-frame clones only, minus some. The sample lists some 190,000 clones; about 91% were seen once. What was sequenced was blood. All receptors come from a man aged 25 to 40 in good health.

The V call is TRBV4-1, the J call TRBJ2-2, with a weak D call TRBD2 (5 bases). In germline, CDR1 is MGHRA, CDR2 YSYEKL. V was clipped by 0 bases and J by 2 bases, with 13 bases between them. The CDR3 totals 17 residues. Here the CDR3 DNA reads TGCGCCAGCAGCCAAGATCTCCGGACTCCTAACACCGGGGAGCTGTTTTTT. Its protein is CASSQDLRTPNTGELFF.

The V gene is TRBV13, the J gene TRBJ2-3; 10 positions match TRBD2. The CDR3 runs 15 residues. CDR1 and CDR2 (germline): PRHDT, FYEKMQ (reference sequence). Trimming removed 7 bases from V and 6 bases from J; junction bases left unmatched: 10. The CDR3 nucleotides are TGTGCCAGCACCCTTAGGACTAGCGGTACGGATACGCAGTATTTT. Its protein product is CASTLRTSGTDTQYF.

In its sample, this clone was seen once. V gene TRBV2 combines with J gene TRBJ1-2; no reliable D call. This CDR3 region has 13 residues. V lost 4 bases, J lost 1 base, and 7 bases lay in between. In germline, CDR1 is SNHLY, CDR2 FYNNEI. The CDR3: CASSGRRNYGYTF. The DNA of the CDR3 is TGTGCCAGCAGTGGGCGGCGTAACTATGGCTACACCTTC.

J is TRBJ1-6 and V is TRBV15; D gene unclear. CDR1 LNHNV and CDR2 YYDKDF come from the germline V gene (reference sequence). The germline V and J ends were trimmed by 0 bases and 7 bases, with 10 bases remaining between them. The CDR3 covers 15 residues. The CDR3 sequence: CATSRDRSLNSPLHF. The CDR3, as DNA: TGTGCCACCAGCAGAGATCGCAGTTTGAATTCACCCCTCCACTTT.

The rearrangement links TRBV11-2 to TRBJ2-7; D possibly uses TRBD1 or TRBD2 (6 bases each). The CDR3 is made up of 15 amino acids. Trimming removed 0 bases at V and 4 bases at J, with 13 bases between. Germline V gives CDR1 SGHAT, CDR2 FQNNGV. CDR3 DNA sequence: TGTGCCAGCAGCTTAGATCTGGGGGGCTGGTACGAGCAGTACTTC. It encodes CASSLDLGGWYEQYF.

The V gene is TRBV5-1, the J gene TRBJ1-2; D unclear. There are 15 residues in the CDR3. CDR1 SGHRS and CDR2 YFSETQ come from the germline V gene. V shed 1 base and J shed 6 bases, with 16 bases lying between them. The CDR3 nucleotides are TGCGCCAGCAGCTTGTTAGCGGTGACAACAAATGGCTACACCTTC. Amino acid sequence: CASSLLAVTTNGYTF.

V is TRBV19 and J is TRBJ2-1; perhaps TRBD1 as D (6 bases). The germline V gene encodes CDR1 LNHDA and CDR2 SQIVND (reference sequence). Deletions cut 4 bases from V and 7 bases from J, with 17 bases between. This CDR3 is built from 15 residues. The CDR3 loop is CASSRTAGSGNEQFF. The CDR3, as DNA: TGTGCCAGTAGTAGGACAGCTGGATCGGGGAATGAGCAGTTCTTC.

The chain employs TRBV5-1 and TRBJ2-7; 12 bases are a match to TRBD2. J was trimmed by 7 bases and V by 4 bases; bases with no gene match: 9. This CDR3 region has 15 residues. Germline V lookup: CDR1 SGHRS, CDR2 YFSETQ. The CDR3 spells CASSHGLAGLGEQYF. CDR3 in DNA: TGCGCCAGCAGCCACGGACTAGCGGGGCTTGGGGAGCAGTACTTC.

The chain uses TRBV14 and TRBJ2-7; possible D gene TRBD1, 6 bases. The germline V gene encodes CDR1 SGHDN and CDR2 FVKESK. The CDR3 runs 13 residues. The V gene lost 4 bases and the J gene lost 3 bases, with 10 bases spanning the gap. CDR3 sequence: CASSRRQDYEQYF. The CDR3 bases are TGTGCCAGCAGCCGGCGACAGGACTACGAGCAGTACTTC.

The chain combines TRBV13 with TRBJ2-7, with D hard to call. CDR1 is PRHDT, CDR2 FYEKMQ, per germline (reference sequence). The CDR3 runs 15 residues. Trimming removed 3 bases at V and 3 bases at J, with 15 bases between. CDR3 sequence: CASSLGHLPLYEQYF. Here the CDR3 DNA reads TGTGCCAGCAGCTTGGGTCACCTACCGCTCTACGAGCAGTACTTC.

The chain is built from TRBV3-1 (or the pseudogene TRBV3-2) and TRBJ1-5, with 8 bases identical to TRBD1. The V gene's germline CDR1 is LGHDT and CDR2 YNNKEL (reference sequence). The CDR3 totals 15 residues. The V segment lost 2 bases and the J segment 7 bases; nucleotides outside the gene matches: 7. CDR3 nucleotides: TGTGCCAGCAGCCAAAAACTGACAGGGGTCCAGCCCCAGCATTTT. Residues: CASSQKLTGVQPQHF.

Concerning this clone: The same CDR3 also results from other DNA sequences found in this sample. The gene calls are TRBV5-1 and TRBJ2-3; D gene unclear. Germline V gives CDR1 SGHRS, CDR2 YFSETQ. The CDR3 has 13 residues. V gave up 0 bases and J gave up 4 bases, with 6 bases separating them. CDR3 in DNA: TGCGCCAGCAGCTTGGGGCAGGCAGATACGCAGTATTTT. Amino acid sequence: CASSLGQADTQYF.

The chain joins TRBV29-1 to TRBJ1-1, with a weak D call TRBD1 (5 bases). This CDR3 comprises 14 residues. The germline V and J ends were trimmed by 5 bases and 4 bases, with 17 bases remaining between them. Germline V gives CDR1 SQVTM, CDR2 ANQGSEA. CDR3 nucleotides: TGCAGCGTTAGGAGGGGTTCGTTTGGCACTGAAGCTTTCTTT. Translation: CSVRRGSFGTEAFF.

The chain couples TRBV9 to TRBJ1-2; D remains ambiguous. Germline assignment: CDR1 SGDLS and CDR2 YYNGEE. This CDR3 comprises 17 residues. The V end lost 0 bases, the J end lost 0 bases, and 15 bases lay between the germline ends. The CDR3: CASSVERESYPNYGYTF. CDR3 DNA: TGTGCCAGCAGCGTAGAACGGGAGTCTTATCCTAACTATGGCTACACCTTC.

J is TRBJ1-6 and V is TRBV12-3 or TRBV12-4, with no clear D. V lost 6 bases and J 8 bases, leaving 8 bases between the germline ends. The length of the CDR3 is 12 residues. The CDR3 sequence: CASSRGDSPLHF. The CDR3 bases are TGTGCCAGCAGCCGGGGTGATTCACCCCTCCACTTT.

The chain employs TRBV25-1 and TRBJ1-5, with a possible D match to TRBD1 (6 bases). Between the trimmed V and J ends, which lost 4 bases and 5 bases, there was a span of 9 bases. CDR1 MGHDK and CDR2 SYGVNS come from the germline V gene. This CDR3 spans 13 amino acids. Here the CDR3 reads CASSGTGYQPQHF. In nucleotides, the CDR3 is TGTGCCAGCAGTGGCACAGGGTATCAGCCCCAGCATTTT.

The chain uses TRBV5-4 and TRBJ2-2, with 7 bases matching TRBD1. The V gene's germline CDR1 is SGHNT and CDR2 YYREEE (reference sequence). V was pared by 3 bases and J by 3 bases, with 5 bases of the junction left unmatched. This CDR3 region has 15 residues. The CDR3 DNA reads as TGTGCCAGCAGCTCCAACAGGGGTCACACCGGGGAGCTGTTTTTT. Amino acid sequence: CASSSNRGHTGELFF.

This chain's CDR3 is CASSDSEDSEQYF. Here the CDR3 DNA reads TGTGCCAGCAGTGACTCTGAGGATAGCGAGCAGTACTTC. The J gene is TRBJ2-7, the V gene TRBV6-4; no firm D call. The germline V gene encodes CDR1 MRHNA and CDR2 SNTAGT. V was trimmed by 0 bases and J by 6 bases, leaving 9 bases between them. The CDR3 covers 13 residues.

The chain joins TRBV7-9 to TRBJ1-1; D call uncertain. In germline, CDR1 is SEHNR, CDR2 FQNEAQ (reference sequence). V was trimmed by 2 bases and J by 5 bases, leaving 6 bases between them. The CDR3 runs 12 residues. CDR3 region: CASSLRDTEAFF. CDR3 DNA sequence: TGTGCCAGCAGCTTAAGGGATACTGAAGCTTTCTTT.

This chain uses TRBV3-1 (or the pseudogene TRBV3-2) with TRBJ2-7; D is perhaps TRBD2 (5 bases). Looked up from germline, CDR1 is LGHDT and CDR2 is YNNKEL (reference sequence). This CDR3 has 15 amino acids. Trimming removed 1 base at V and 3 bases at J, with 13 bases between. The CDR3: CASSQVGGSVYEQYF. CDR3 nucleotides: TGTGCCAGCAGCCAAGTTGGAGGCAGTGTCTACGAGCAGTACTTC.

The rearrangement joins TRBV3-1 (or the pseudogene TRBV3-2) to TRBJ2-1; 8 nucleotides match TRBD2. With V trimmed by 4 bases and J by 6 bases, 2 bases remained unmatched. Germline V gives CDR1 LGHDT, CDR2 YNNKEL (reference sequence). The CDR3 contains 13 residues. This CDR3 is CASSPSGGNEQFF. The CDR3 DNA reads as TGTGCCAGCAGCCCCAGCGGGGGCAATGAGCAGTTCTTC.

The genes are TRBV4-1 and TRBJ1-5; D might be TRBD1 (5 bases). V lost 1 base to trimming and J lost 2 bases, with 15 bases between them. The CDR3 is 17 residues long. CDR1 and CDR2 from the germline V gene are MGHRA and YSYEKL. CDR3 loop: CASSQVYRQGGNQPQHF. CDR3 nucleotides: TGCGCCAGCAGCCAAGTGTACAGGCAGGGCGGCAATCAGCCCCAGCATTTT.

The CDR3 coding sequence is TGTGCCAGCAGCTTAGGGACAGGGGGTCAAGGAGAAGCTTTCTTT. Translated: CASSLGTGGQGEAFF. The V and J genes are TRBV7-2 and TRBJ1-1; 10 nucleotides match TRBD1. V shed 1 base and J 8 bases; nucleotides not matched to a gene: 7. The CDR3 runs to 15 residues. Germline V gene sequence: CDR1 SGHTA, CDR2 FQGNSA.

The chain couples TRBV2 to TRBJ2-7; D is perhaps TRBD2 (5 bases). V lost 2 bases and J lost 0, with 8 bases in between. CDR3 length: 14 amino acids. Germline V gene lookup returns CDR1 SNHLY and CDR2 FYNNEI. The CDR3 loop is CASSESGSSYEQYF. DNA for the CDR3: TGTGCCAGCAGTGAATCGGGGAGCTCCTACGAGCAGTACTTC.

This rearrangement joins TRBV6-4 to TRBJ1-1; TRBD1 agrees at 7 bases. CDR3 length: 13 residues. Germline V CDR1 and CDR2: MRHNA, SNTAGT. With 6 bases clipped from V and 1 base from J, the junction kept 2 bases outside the gene matches. The CDR3 nucleotides are TGTGCCAGCAGGGGGACAGCGAACACTGAAGCTTTCTTT. This codes for CASRGTANTEAFF.

V is TRBV11-3 and J is TRBJ2-1, with 10 bases matching TRBD1. Germline values: CDR1 SGHNT, CDR2 YENEEA. J gave up 8 bases and V 1 base, and 8 bases lay outside the gene matches. The CDR3 runs 16 residues. CDR3 DNA: TGTGCCAGCAGCTTAGGGAGGGGGACAGGGGTGGATGAGCAGTTCTTC. Its protein product is CASSLGRGTGVDEQFF. The whole variable domain, filled in from reference TRBV11-3 and TRBJ2-1, reads EAGVVQSPRYKIIEKKQPVAFWCNPISGHNTLYWYLQNLGQGPELLIRYENEEAVDDSQLPKDRFSAERLKGVDSTLKIQPAELGDSAVYLCASSLGRGTGVDEQFFGPGTRLTVL.